These 13 T cell receptor beta chains share one sample of origin, sequenced in a study of T cells in Graves' hyperthyroidism and ophthalmopathy. RNA transcripts provided the source from which TCR beta CDR3 regions were amplified. The HTBI primer set drove a first-round RT-PCR of the TCR CDR3. TCRdb processed the multiplex PCR reads anew with MiXCR; each CDR3 protein has one entry. The sample includes approximately 610,000 distinct CDR3 sequences, roughly 15% of them seen just once. The specimen was blood. The receptor source for this set is a woman between 40 and 55 years old with Graves' ophthalmopathy.

This clonotype was observed many times. The V and J genes are TRBV19 and TRBJ1-1, with D unresolved. CDR1 LNHDA and CDR2 SQIVND come from the germline V gene (reference sequence). V was trimmed by 2 bases and J by 3 bases, leaving 13 bases between them. The CDR3 extends over 15 amino acids. The CDR3 reads CASSIWVAEDTEAFF. CDR3 nucleotides: TGTGCCAGTAGTATATGGGTAGCGGAAGACACTGAAGCTTTCTTT.

This clonotype was counted ten times or more. V and J are TRBV28 and TRBJ1-6, with D perhaps TRBD1 (6 bases). The V gene's germline CDR1 is MDHEN and CDR2 SYDVKM. Trimming cost V 3 bases and J 4 bases, with 10 bases left between them. This CDR3 has 15 amino acids. The CDR3 here is CASSFGQGYNSPLHF. The CDR3 DNA sequence: TGTGCCAGCAGTTTTGGGCAGGGGTATAATTCACCCCTCCACTTT.

The V and J genes are TRBV6-2 or TRBV6-3 and TRBJ1-5; D is ambiguous. The CDR3 has 16 amino acids. With 4 bases removed from V and 1 base from J, the gap between germline ends came to 14 bases. Germline V gene lookup returns CDR1 MNHEY and CDR2 SVGEGT. CDR3 in DNA: TGTGCCAGCAGTTTACGGCGCGGGCCCAGCAATCAGCCCCAGCATTTT. Translated: CASSLRRGPSNQPQHF.

The chain carries TRBV12-3 or TRBV12-4 and TRBJ1-5; no clear D gene. Deletions cut 2 bases from V and 3 bases from J, with 8 bases between. The CDR3 runs 14 residues. This CDR3 is CASSLWNINQPQHF. The DNA for the CDR3 is TGTGCCAGCAGTTTATGGAATATCAATCAGCCCCAGCATTTT.

The V gene is TRBV29-1, the J gene TRBJ2-6, with D possibly TRBD2 on 5 matching bases. Germline CDR1 is SQVTM and CDR2 is ANQGSEA. The CDR3 consists of 13 residues. Trimming took off 6 bases at V and 1 base at J, with 7 bases between the two ends. Here the CDR3 DNA reads TGCAGCGTGGAGGAGTCTGGGGCCAACGTCCTGACTTTC. It is translated as CSVEESGANVLTF.

This clonotype was seen more than once but under ten times. V and J are TRBV6-5 and TRBJ2-7, with 12 positions matching TRBD2. Germline CDR1 is MNHEY and CDR2 is SVGAGI. V shed 4 bases and J 5 bases; nucleotides not matched to a gene: 6. The CDR3 runs to 15 residues. CDR3 sequence reads: CASSWASGRGDEQYF. The CDR3 nucleotides read TGTGCCAGCAGTTGGGCTAGCGGGAGGGGCGACGAGCAGTACTTC.

This clonotype was recorded at least ten times. The V and J genes are TRBV12-3 or TRBV12-4 and TRBJ1-2, with D tentatively TRBD1 (5 bases). Trimming removed 5 bases from V and 4 bases from J, with 17 bases in between. The CDR3 is 15 amino acids. CDR3 bases: TGTGCCAGCAGTCCGAGGGACCCTAGGTCCTATGGCTACACCTTC. Translation: CASSPRDPRSYGYTF.

This clonotype was picked up many times. The CDR3 here is CAGERDTGELFF. The CDR3 DNA reads TGTGCCGGGGAGAGGGACACCGGGGAGCTGTTTTTT. The rearrangement links TRBV12-3 or TRBV12-4 to TRBJ2-2, with a weak D call TRBD2 (5 bases). CDR3 length: 12 residues. The ends were cut back, 11 bases at V and 3 bases at J, with 10 bases in the middle.

This clonotype has a count of ten or more. The rearrangement links TRBV29-1 to TRBJ2-7; D may be TRBD1 or TRBD2 (5 bases each). This CDR3 has 15 amino acids. Germline V gene data show CDR1 as SQVTM and CDR2 as ANQGSEA. The V end lost 4 bases, the J end lost 3 bases, and 19 bases lay between the germline ends. CDR3 in DNA: TGCAGCGTTGGACTACAGGACTCTGACCACTACGAGCAGTACTTC. Amino acids: CSVGLQDSDHYEQYF.

This clonotype was seen many times. CDR3 amino acids: CASGGDSNWPQHF. Here the CDR3 DNA reads TGTGCTAGTGGTGGGGACTCCAATTGGCCCCAGCATTTT. The chain has TRBV12-5 and TRBJ1-5; TRBD1 might be the D (5 bases). The CDR3 runs to 13 residues. Trimming took off 5 bases at V and 9 bases at J, with 14 bases between the two ends. From germline, CDR1 is LGHNT and CDR2 FRNRAP.

The sample holds many counts of this clonotype. The genes are TRBV15 and TRBJ1-2; unclear D gene. Between the trimmed V and J ends, which lost 2 bases and 7 bases, there was a span of 11 bases. From germline, CDR1 is LNHNV and CDR2 YYDKDF (reference sequence). CDR3 length: 13 amino acids. CDR3 bases: TGTGCCACCAGCAGACCCGACACGGGTGGCTACACCTTC. It specifies CATSRPDTGGYTF.

The chain recombines TRBV27 with TRBJ1-2; no firm D call. CDR1 and CDR2 from the germline V gene are MNHEY and SMNVEV (reference sequence). V lost 4 bases and J 4 bases, leaving 19 bases between the germline ends. This CDR3 is 16 amino acids long. CDR3 sequence: CASSSIVEGSSYGYTF. The CDR3 DNA reads as TGTGCCAGCAGTTCGATCGTCGAGGGTTCTAGCTATGGCTACACCTTC.

In this sample, this clonotype turned up many times. An end of the junction does not agree with germline; a read error may underlie this. The V gene is TRBV20-1, the J gene TRBJ1-5; perhaps TRBD1 as D (6 bases). There are 18 residues in the CDR3. Germline-derived CDR1 and CDR2 are DFQATT and SNEGSKA (reference sequence). The CDR3 loop is CSARGGKYRVRGNQPQHF. The CDR3 DNA reads TGCAGTGCCAGAGGGGGAAAATACAGGGTTCGTGGCAATCAGCCCCAGCATTTT.